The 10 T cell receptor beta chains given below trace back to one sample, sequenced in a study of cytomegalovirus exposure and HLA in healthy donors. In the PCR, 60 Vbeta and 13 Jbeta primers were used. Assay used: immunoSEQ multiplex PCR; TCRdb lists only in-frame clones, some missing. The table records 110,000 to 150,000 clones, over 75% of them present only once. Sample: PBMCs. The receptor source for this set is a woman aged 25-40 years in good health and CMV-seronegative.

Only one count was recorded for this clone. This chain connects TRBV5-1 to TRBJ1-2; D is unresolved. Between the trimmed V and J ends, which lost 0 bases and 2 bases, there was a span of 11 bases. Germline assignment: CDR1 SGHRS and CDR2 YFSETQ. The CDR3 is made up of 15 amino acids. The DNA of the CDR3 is TGCGCCAGCAGCTTGGATGGAGGACTAAACTATGGCTACACCTTC. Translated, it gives CASSLDGGLNYGYTF.

The CDR3 loop reads CASSERAGGPLQETQYF. DNA for the CDR3: TGTGCCAGCAGTGAGAGGGCGGGGGGGCCCCTCCAAGAGACCCAGTACTTC. This sequence joins TRBV6-1 and TRBJ2-5; 9 bases align to TRBD2. The CDR3 spans 17 residues. CDR1 and CDR2 (germline): MNHNS, SASEGT. V shed 3 bases and J 1 base; nucleotides not matched to a gene: 9.

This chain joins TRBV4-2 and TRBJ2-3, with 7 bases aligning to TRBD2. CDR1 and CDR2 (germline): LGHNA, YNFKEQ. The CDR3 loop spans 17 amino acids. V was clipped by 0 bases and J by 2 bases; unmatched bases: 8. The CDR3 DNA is TGTGCCAGCAGCCAAGAGGTGTCTAGCGGCCTCACAGATACGCAGTATTTT. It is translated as CASSQEVSSGLTDTQYF.

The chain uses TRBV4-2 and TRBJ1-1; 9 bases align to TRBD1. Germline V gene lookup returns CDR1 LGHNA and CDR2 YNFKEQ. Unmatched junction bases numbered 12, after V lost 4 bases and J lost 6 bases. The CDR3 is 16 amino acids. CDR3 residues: CASSPHPRDRVAEAFF. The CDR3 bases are TGTGCCAGCAGCCCCCACCCCCGGGACAGGGTTGCTGAAGCTTTCTTT.

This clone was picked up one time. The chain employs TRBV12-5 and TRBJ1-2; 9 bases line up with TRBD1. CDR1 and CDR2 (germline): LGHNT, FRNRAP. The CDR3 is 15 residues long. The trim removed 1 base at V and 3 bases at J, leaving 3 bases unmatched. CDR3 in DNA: TGTGCTAGTGGTTTGGCGGGACAGGGTGACTATGGCTACACCTTC. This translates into CASGLAGQGDYGYTF. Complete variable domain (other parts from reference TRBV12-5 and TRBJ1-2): DARVTQTPRHKVTEMGQEVTMRCQPILGHNTVFWYRQTMMQGLELLAYFRNRAPLDDSGMPKDRFSAEMPDATLATLKIQPSEPRDSAVYFCASGLAGQGDYGYTFGSGTRLTVV.

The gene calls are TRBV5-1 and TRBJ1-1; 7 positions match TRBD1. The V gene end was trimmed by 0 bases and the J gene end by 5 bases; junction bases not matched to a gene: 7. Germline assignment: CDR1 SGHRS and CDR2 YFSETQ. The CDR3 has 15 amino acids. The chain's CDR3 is CASSLGSGGKTEAFF. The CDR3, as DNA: TGCGCCAGCAGCTTGGGATCAGGGGGAAAGACTGAAGCTTTCTTT.

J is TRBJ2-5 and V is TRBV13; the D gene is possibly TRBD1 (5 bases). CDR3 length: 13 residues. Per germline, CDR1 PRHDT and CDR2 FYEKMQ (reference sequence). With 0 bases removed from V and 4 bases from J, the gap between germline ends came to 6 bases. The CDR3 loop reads CASSLGQAETQYF. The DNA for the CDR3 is TGTGCCAGCAGCTTAGGACAGGCAGAGACCCAGTACTTC.

CDR3 region: CASSESFTEAFF. CDR3 nucleotides: TGTGCCAGCAGTGAGAGTTTTACTGAAGCTTTCTTT. This sequence joins TRBV2 and TRBJ1-1; no clear D. The CDR3 loop spans 12 amino acids. With 3 bases removed from V and 5 bases from J, the gap between germline ends came to 7 bases. Germline values: CDR1 SNHLY, CDR2 FYNNEI.

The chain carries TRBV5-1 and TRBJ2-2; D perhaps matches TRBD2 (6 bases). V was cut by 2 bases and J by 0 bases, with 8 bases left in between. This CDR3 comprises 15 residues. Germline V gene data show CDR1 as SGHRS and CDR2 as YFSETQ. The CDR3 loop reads CASSFSGANTGELFF. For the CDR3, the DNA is TGCGCCAGCAGCTTTTCGGGGGCGAACACCGGGGAGCTGTTTTTT.

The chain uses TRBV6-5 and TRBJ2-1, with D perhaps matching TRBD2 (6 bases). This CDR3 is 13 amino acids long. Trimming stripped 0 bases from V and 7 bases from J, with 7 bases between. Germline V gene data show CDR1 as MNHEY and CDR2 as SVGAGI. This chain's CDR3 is CASSYSRGNEQFF. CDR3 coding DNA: TGTGCCAGCAGTTACTCCCGGGGGAATGAGCAGTTCTTC.